This T cell receptor (beta chain) was sequenced for a study of cytomegalovirus exposure and HLA in healthy donors. The germline V gene encodes CDR1 ENHRY and CDR2 SYGVKD. Trimming at V came to 0 bases and at J to 4 bases, leaving 4 bases not matched to a gene. The CDR3 contains 16 residues. The primer mix had 60 Vbeta and 13 Jbeta primers. Here immunoSEQ multiplex PCR was the method, and the copy in TCRdb shows in-frame clones only, minus some. The top ten hold 0.25% to 0.3% of the sample, which has approximately 190,000 clones, almost 85% seen once. The specimen sequenced was PBMCs. The chain has TRBV10-3 and TRBJ2-2, with TRBD2 matching over 8 bases. This sequence was found in a boy between 10 and 17 years old in good health and CMV-seronegative. CDR3 nucleotides: TGTGCCATCAGTGAGTCGTCCGGGGGGGTCACCGGGGAGCTGTTTTTT. Translated: CAISESSGGVTGELFF.